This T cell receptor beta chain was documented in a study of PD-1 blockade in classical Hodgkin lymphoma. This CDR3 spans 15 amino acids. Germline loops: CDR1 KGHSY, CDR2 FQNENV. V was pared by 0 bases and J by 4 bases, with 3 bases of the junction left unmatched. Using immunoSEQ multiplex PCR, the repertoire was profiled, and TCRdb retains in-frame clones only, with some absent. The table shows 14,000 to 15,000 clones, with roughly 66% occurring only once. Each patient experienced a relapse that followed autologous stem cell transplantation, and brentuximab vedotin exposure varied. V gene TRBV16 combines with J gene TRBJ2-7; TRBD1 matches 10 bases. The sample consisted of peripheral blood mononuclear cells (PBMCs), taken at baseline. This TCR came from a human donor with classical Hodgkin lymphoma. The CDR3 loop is CASSQSGGQGYEQYF. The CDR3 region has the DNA TGTGCCAGCAGCCAATCGGGGGGACAGGGGTACGAGCAGTACTTC.